This record concerns one T cell receptor (beta chain) sequence. No cognate antigen has been identified for it. It has no much larger one-base neighbor in the sample; base qualities were not kept. The method was the immunoSEQ multiplex PCR assay. TCRdb mirrors the immuneACCESS table, restricted to in-frame sequences. Some clones are absent from its copies; in checked studies, under half trace to an unresolved V gene, and the reason for the others is unknown. Here the sample has tens of thousands of clones; about 91% occur a single time. Around 1% of the sample goes to the ten largest clones. This entry comes from a study of T cell changes during pregnancy in multiple sclerosis (dated by TCRdb to about 2019). For the study in its entirety: In women with multiple sclerosis, the researchers looked at how the T cell repertoire shifted as pregnancy progressed.

Taken from cysteine to phenylalanine, the CDR3 has 12 residues. Only the CDR3 part of the read is kept: 36 bases, read in frame from the first base. In the germline V gene (reference sequence), CDR1 corresponds to GTSNPN and CDR2 to SVGIG. V loses 1 base of germline sequence and J loses 5 bases, and the interval between the two ends is 8 bases. The V and J genes are TRBV30 and TRBJ1-2; confidence is insufficient to name the D gene. This receptor was identified in a female donor with multiple sclerosis, enrolled in a pregnancy study. The specimen comprised peripheral blood, sampled after pregnancy. The DNA is as follows: TGTGCCTGGAGTGGGCGGGGATATGGCTACACCTTC. Its protein product is CAWSGRGYGYTF. With the portions outside the CDR3 filled from the reference TRBV30 and TRBJ1-2 genes, the complete variable region becomes SQTIHQWPATLVQPVGSPLSLECTVEGTSNPNLYWYRQAAGRGLQLLFYSVGIGQISSEVPQNLSASRPQDRQFILSSKKLLLSDSGFYLCAWSGRGYGYTFGSGTRLTVV.